The present T cell receptor (beta chain) was sequenced within a study of metastatic and nonmetastatic thyroid tumors. Study in general: Where malignant and benign thyroid patients were concerned, repertoires were compared across blood and tumor or nodule tissue.

This clone showed up many times. One end of the junction varies from germline; a read error may be responsible. Thyroid surgery was performed in patients who had received no treatment beforehand. Authors' data handling: Researchers built a distant-metastasis classifier for papillary thyroid cancer that drew on CDR3 differences across clinicopathological groups. MiXCR reprocessed the PCR reads for TCRdb. The V and J calls, along with clone size, are taken from TCRdb and not from the paper's own processing. The data contain more than 5,500 clones, 15% to 20% of them seen just once; the ten biggest clones take up approximately 24%. In germline, CDR1 is SSHAT, CDR2 FNYEAQ (reference sequence). CDR3 length: 13 amino acids.

The sequenced sample consisted of adjacent normal tissue. This sequence was found in a male donor with papillary thyroid cancer or a benign thyroid nodule (not recorded which). Some clones in this sample may be carry-over from other donors' samples. The chain combines TRBV7-7 with TRBJ2-5, with a weak D call TRBD2 (6 bases). The CDR3 loop is CASSTGLGEIQYF. CDR3 coding DNA: TGTGCTAGCAGCACGGGACTGGGAGAGATCCAGTACTTC.